This TCR beta chain was captured by sequencing in a study of Ad26.COV2.S vaccination and SARS-CoV-2 variants (dated by TCRdb to about 2021). For context, the study as a whole: Donors in the vaccine arm were drawn from COV1001, a multicentre, randomized, double-blind, placebo-controlled phase I-IIa trial testing Ad26.COV2.S in healthy adults. Ad26.COV2.S was administered intramuscularly at a dose of 5x10^10 or 1x10^11 viral particles, either as one shot or as two shots given 56 days apart. The specificity and breadth of SARS-CoV-2-reactive T cell receptors after Ad26.COV2.S vaccination were assessed by TCRbeta repertoire sequencing. The TCR-sequenced set comprised around 30 samples: around 20 Ad26.COV2.S vaccine recipients, 5 placebo recipients and 8 SARS-CoV-2 convalescent individuals. Participants in the trial were split at random into five groups of five each, receiving low-dose or high-dose Ad26.COV2.S once or twice, or else placebo on both occasions. Investigators remained blinded to trial group allocation during experiments and outcome assessment. Overall results and qualifications from the work: Compared with placebo recipients, Ad26.COV2.S recipients showed higher spike-specific TCR breadth (P = 0.0014). It was noted by the authors that total T cell responses may have been underestimated by the TCR breadth and depth analyses. Substantial breadth of spike-specific CD8+ and CD4+ T cell responses was reported after vaccination. Comparing responses between vaccine doses or regimens was not something the study was powered to do. Non-spike TCR breadth was comparable between vaccine and placebo recipients, consistent with the vaccine containing only spike.

A word on this clone: What this receptor recognizes is not known. No much larger clone exists at a distance of one base, and base qualities are not known.

V is pared back by 2 bases and J by 2 bases, with 7 bases lying between the germline termini. Counted from cysteine to phenylalanine, this CDR3 has 14 amino acids. Only the CDR3 portion is preserved as DNA: 42 bases, with reading frame beginning at the first base. For CDR1 and CDR2, the germline V gene lists MGHDK and SYGVNS. The sample's treatment or condition label is to be understood as: 15 to 20 received Ad26.COV2.S at low or high dose, single or two shots; 5 received placebo; per-sample allocation not given. Repertoires of vaccine and placebo recipients were sequenced from samples taken on day 63 after the first injection. In Cohort 1b, about 27 adults aged 18-55 years were enrolled at a single site in Boston, USA, between 29 July and 7 August 2020. As a vaccine, Ad26.COV2.S was a replication-incompetent adenovirus type 26 vector that expressed a prefusion-stabilized SARS-CoV-2 spike protein derived from the original Wuhan strain.

TCRbeta CDR3 regions were sequenced with the immunoSEQ Assay. After extraction, genomic DNA underwent amplification by bias-controlled multiplex PCR, followed by high-throughput sequencing. In the paper's pipeline: Collapsing and filtering of sequences were performed to quantify the absolute abundance of each unique TCRbeta CDR3 region. T cell fraction was estimated by normalizing TCRbeta template counts to usable DNA, with usable DNA measured through amplification of reference genes found in all nucleated cells. Repertoire TCRs were annotated as SARS-CoV-2-specific by exact matching of V gene, CDR3 amino acid sequence and J gene to a known reactive TCR set. MIRA supplied the reference SARS-CoV-2 TCR set, which was filtered for enrichment in COVID-19-positive ImmuneCODE repertoires so that public or cross-reactive TCRs were removed. Drawing on the MIRA antigens, annotated TCRs were analysed further at the level of specific ORF or position within ORF. Depth was the summed frequency of annotated unique rearrangements, while breadth was defined as annotated unique rearrangements over total unique productive rearrangements. Group comparisons of TCR breadth used two-sided Wilcoxon rank-sum tests. As stored in TCRdb, this immuneACCESS dataset retains in-frame rearrangements with V and J assigned. A fraction of the clones does not appear; measured against another copy, unresolved V genes explain less than half of the discrepancy, and the remainder lacks a known reason. The V and J calls and clone size come from that table; D and trimming were worked out from the DNA. The sample table holds about 680,000 clones, of which more than 80% were seen once. Of the sample, approximately 1.5% is held by the ten largest clones.

The source of this sequence is a person between 18 and 59 years old who received the Ad26.COV2.S COVID-19 vaccine or a placebo. This sequence uses TRBV25-1 and TRBJ2-4, with no confidently assigned D gene. The sample consisted of peripheral blood, taken in a trial of Ad26.COV2.S vaccine versus placebo. The CDR3 protein sequence reads: CASSEGPPKNIQYF. The nucleotide sequence is TGTGCCAGCAGTGAAGGCCCCCCCAAAAACATTCAGTACTTC.